This TCR beta chain stems from a study of T cell responses to AZD1222 COVID-19 vaccine. Study-level results: The sample set comprised mostly white British donors with more females, and clonal diversity was possibly underestimated.

Trimming removed 5 bases at V and 2 bases at J, with 16 bases between. The CDR3 has 16 residues. Germline V gene sequence: CDR1 GTSNPN, CDR2 SVGIG (reference sequence). The assay was immunoSEQ multiplex PCR, and TCRdb's table has in-frame clones only and misses some. The sample lists 100,000 to 150,000 clones; 70% to 90% were seen once. Concerning this clone: Its antigen is not identified.

Sequenced material: peripheral blood, taken on day 0 of AZD1222 vaccination. The TCR was taken from an adult in good health. The chain couples TRBV30 to TRBJ2-6; D unclear. CDR3: CAWPRRRGTGANVLTF. CDR3 in DNA: TGTGCCTGGCCGCGGCGTAGAGGCACTGGGGCCAACGTCCTGACTTTC. The full variable domain, its missing parts supplied by reference TRBV30 and TRBJ2-6, is SQTIHQWPATLVQPVGSPLSLECTVEGTSNPNLYWYRQAAGRGLQLLFYSVGIGQISSEVPQNLSASRPQDRQFILSSKKLLLSDSGFYLCAWPRRRGTGANVLTFGAGSRLTVL.